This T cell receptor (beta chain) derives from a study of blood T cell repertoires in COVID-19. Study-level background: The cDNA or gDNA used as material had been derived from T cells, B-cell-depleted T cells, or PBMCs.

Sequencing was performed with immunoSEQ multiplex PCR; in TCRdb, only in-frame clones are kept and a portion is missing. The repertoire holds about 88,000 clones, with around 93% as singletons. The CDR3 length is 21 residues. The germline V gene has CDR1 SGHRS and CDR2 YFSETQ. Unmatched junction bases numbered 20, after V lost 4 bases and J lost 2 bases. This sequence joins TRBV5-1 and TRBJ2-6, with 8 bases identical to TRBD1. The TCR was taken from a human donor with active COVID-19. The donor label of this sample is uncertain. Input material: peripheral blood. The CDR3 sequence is CASSGQPGGVRGPAGANVLTF. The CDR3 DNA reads TGCGCCAGCAGCGGGCAGCCCGGTGGGGTCAGGGGGCCAGCTGGGGCCAACGTCCTGACTTTC.